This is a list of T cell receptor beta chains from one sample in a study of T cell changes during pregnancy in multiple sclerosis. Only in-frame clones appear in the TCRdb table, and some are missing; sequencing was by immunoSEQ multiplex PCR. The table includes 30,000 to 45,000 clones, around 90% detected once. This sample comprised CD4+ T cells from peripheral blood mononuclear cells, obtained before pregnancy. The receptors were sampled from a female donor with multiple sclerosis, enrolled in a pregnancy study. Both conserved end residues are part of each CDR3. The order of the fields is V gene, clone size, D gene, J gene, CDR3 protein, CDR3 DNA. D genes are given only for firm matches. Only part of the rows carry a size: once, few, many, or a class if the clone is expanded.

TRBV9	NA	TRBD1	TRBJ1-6	CASSVASGQGNSPLHF	TGTGCCAGCAGCGTAGCTTCGGGACAGGGTAATTCACCCCTCCACTTT
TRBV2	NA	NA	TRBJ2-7	CASSVPGVGEQYF	TGTGCCAGCAGTGTACCGGGAGTCGGGGAGCAGTACTTC
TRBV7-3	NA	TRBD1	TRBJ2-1	CASSLMPGQSYNEQFF	TGTGCCAGCAGCTTAATGCCGGGACAGTCCTACAATGAGCAGTTCTTC
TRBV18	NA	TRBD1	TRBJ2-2	CASSPVGQVLNTGELFF	TGTGCCAGCTCACCAGTGGGACAGGTGCTGAACACCGGGGAGCTGTTTTTT
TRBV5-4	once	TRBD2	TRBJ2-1	CASSDLAVSYNEQFF	TGTGCCAGCAGCGACCTAGCGGTCTCCTACAATGAGCAGTTCTTC
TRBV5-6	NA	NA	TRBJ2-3	CASSLGTEATDTQYF	TGTGCCAGCAGCTTGGGGACAGAAGCCACAGATACGCAGTATTTT
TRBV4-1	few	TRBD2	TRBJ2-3	CASSQDSGGLTDTQYF	TGCGCCAGCAGCCAAGATTCGGGAGGGCTGACAGATACGCAGTATTTT
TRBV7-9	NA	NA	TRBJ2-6	CASSLMASGANVLTF	TGTGCCAGCAGCTTAATGGCTTCTGGGGCCAACGTCCTGACTTTC
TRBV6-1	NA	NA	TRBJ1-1	CASSMTGETEAFF	TGTGCCAGCAGTATGACAGGAGAGACTGAAGCTTTCTTT
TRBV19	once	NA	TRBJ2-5	CASNSGVGQETQYF	TGTGCCAGTAATAGTGGAGTAGGCCAAGAGACCCAGTACTTC
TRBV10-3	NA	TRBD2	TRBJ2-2	CAISGTSGVTGELFF	TGTGCCATCAGTGGGACTAGCGGAGTCACCGGGGAGCTGTTTTTT
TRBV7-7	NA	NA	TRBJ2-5	CASSLEGQTQYF	TGTGCTAGCAGCTTAGAGGGGCAGACCCAGTACTTC
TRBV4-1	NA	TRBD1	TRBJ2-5	CASRRSEGDRGRGERETQYF	TGCGCCAGCCGCCGGAGCGAAGGGGACAGGGGGCGAGGGGAGCGAGAGACCCAGTACTTC
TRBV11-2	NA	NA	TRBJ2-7	CASSFTGEDEQYF	TGTGCCAGCAGCTTTACAGGGGAGGATGAGCAGTACTTC
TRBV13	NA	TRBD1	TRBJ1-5	CASSNRGKSNQPQHF	TGTGCCAGCAGCAACAGGGGGAAGAGCAATCAGCCCCAGCATTTT
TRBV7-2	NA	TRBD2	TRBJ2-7	CASSQVRGGTYEQYF	TGTGCCAGCAGCCAAGTACGCGGGGGGACCTACGAGCAGTACTTC
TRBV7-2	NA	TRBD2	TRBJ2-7	CASSLGGRAGEQYF	TGTGCCAGCAGCTTAGGCGGGAGGGCCGGCGAGCAGTACTTC
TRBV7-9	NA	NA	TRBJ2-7	CASSITDAGTSPTF	TGTGCCAGCAGCATCACCGATGCCGGGACTTCTCCTACCTTC
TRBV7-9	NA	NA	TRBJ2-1	CASSPTVNEQFF	TGTGCCAGCAGCCCGACTGTCAATGAGCAGTTCTTC
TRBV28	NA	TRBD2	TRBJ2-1	CASSLYPPSGSYNEQFF	TGTGCCAGCAGTTTATATCCTCCTAGCGGCTCCTACAATGAGCAGTTCTTC
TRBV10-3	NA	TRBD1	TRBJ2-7	CAIRNPTGSTYEQYF	TGTGCCATCAGGAACCCGACAGGGTCAACCTACGAGCAGTACTTC
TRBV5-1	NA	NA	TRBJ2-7	CASSRGTSASGEQYF	TGCGCCAGCAGCAGGGGGACGTCCGCCTCGGGCGAGCAGTACTTC
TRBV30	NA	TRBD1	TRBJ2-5	CAWSGTGRETQYF	TGTGCCTGGAGTGGGACAGGGAGGGAGACCCAGTACTTC
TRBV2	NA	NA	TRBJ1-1	CASSELVDTEAFF	TGTGCCAGCAGTGAATTGGTAGACACTGAAGCTTTCTTT
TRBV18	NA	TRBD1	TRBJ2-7	CASSPGQSSYEQYF	TGTGCCAGCTCACCGGGACAGTCCTCCTACGAGCAGTACTTC
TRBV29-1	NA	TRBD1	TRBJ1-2	CSYQTGDGYTF	TGCAGCTATCAGACAGGGGACGGCTACACCTTC
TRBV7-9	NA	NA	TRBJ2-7	CASSSLGGTYEQYF	TGTGCCAGCAGCTCCTTAGGCGGTACCTACGAGCAGTACTTC
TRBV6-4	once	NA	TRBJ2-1	CASGRTGEDEQFF	TGTGCCAGCGGGAGAACGGGAGAGGATGAGCAGTTCTTC
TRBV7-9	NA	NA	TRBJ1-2	CASSLGTQANYGYTF	TGTGCCAGCAGCCTAGGCACACAGGCTAACTATGGCTACACCTTC
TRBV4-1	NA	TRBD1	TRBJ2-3	CASSQVPRTGDRTDTQYF	TGCGCCAGCAGCCAAGTCCCGAGGACAGGGGATCGCACAGATACGCAGTATTTT
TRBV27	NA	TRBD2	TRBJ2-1	CASSSWGSVSGGINNEQFF	TGTGCCAGCAGTTCCTGGGGTTCCGTTTCGGGGGGGATTAACAATGAGCAGTTCTTC
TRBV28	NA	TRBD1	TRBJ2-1	CASRGQYNEQFF	TGTGCCAGCAGGGGACAGTACAATGAGCAGTTCTTC
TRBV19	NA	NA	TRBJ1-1	CASSRQVNTEAFF	TGTGCCAGTAGTCGACAGGTAAACACTGAAGCTTTCTTT
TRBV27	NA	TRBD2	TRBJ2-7	CASSSGQSGIWHEQYF	TGTGCCAGCAGTTCAGGCCAAAGCGGGATTTGGCACGAGCAGTACTTC
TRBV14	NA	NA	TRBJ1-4	CASSQVGAANEKLFF	TGTGCCAGCAGCCAAGTTGGGGCAGCTAATGAAAAACTGTTTTTT
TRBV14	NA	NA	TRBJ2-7	CASSQVASHRVYEQYF	TGTGCCAGCAGCCAAGTCGCGTCCCACAGAGTCTACGAGCAGTACTTC
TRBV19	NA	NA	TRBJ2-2	CASRGGRRDTGELFF	TGTGCCAGTAGGGGGGGGCGGCGAGACACCGGGGAGCTGTTTTTT
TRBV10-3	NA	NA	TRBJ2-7	CAISERQGRYEQYF	TGTGCCATCAGTGAGAGGCAGGGTAGATACGAGCAGTACTTC
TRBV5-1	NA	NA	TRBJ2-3	CASRSGDLDTQYF	TGCGCCAGCAGATCGGGGGATTTGGATACGCAGTATTTT
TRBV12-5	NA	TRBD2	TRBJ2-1	CASGFAGEWNEQFF	TGTGCTAGTGGTTTTGCGGGGGAGTGGAATGAGCAGTTCTTC
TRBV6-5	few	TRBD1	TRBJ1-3	CASRSGQGTGNTIYF	TGTGCCAGCAGATCGGGACAGGGCACTGGAAACACCATATATTTT
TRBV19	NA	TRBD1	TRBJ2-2	CASKLDRARSGELFF	TGTGCCAGTAAGTTGGACAGGGCCCGCAGCGGGGAGCTGTTTTTT
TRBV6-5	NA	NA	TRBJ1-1	CASRQNGWTEAFF	TGTGCCAGCAGACAGAATGGGTGGACTGAAGCTTTCTTT
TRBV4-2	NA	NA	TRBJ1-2	CASSPSPGTYYGYTF	TGTGCCAGCAGCCCATCACCGGGAACGTACTATGGCTACACCTTC
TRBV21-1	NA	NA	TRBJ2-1	CASSKALGTGRDNEQFF	TGTGCCAGCAGCAAAGCGCTAGGGACAGGGAGGGACAATGAGCAGTTCTTC
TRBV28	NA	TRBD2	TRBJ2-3	CASSDSGRADTQYF	TGTGCCAGCAGTGACAGCGGGAGAGCAGATACGCAGTATTTT
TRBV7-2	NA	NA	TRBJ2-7	CASSSRDYEQYF	TGTGCCAGCAGCTCCAGGGACTACGAGCAGTACTTC
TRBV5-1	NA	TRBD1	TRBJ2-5	CASSLGQGMETQYF	TGCGCCAGCAGCCTTGGACAGGGCATGGAGACCCAGTACTTC
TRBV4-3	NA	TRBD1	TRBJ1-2	CASSQDISGTAFLYGYTF	TGCGCCAGCAGCCAAGACATTTCCGGGACAGCCTTTCTCTATGGCTACACCTTC
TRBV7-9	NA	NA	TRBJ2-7	CASSLAEERAYEQYF	TGTGCCAGCAGCTTGGCGGAGGAGCGGGCCTACGAGCAGTACTTC
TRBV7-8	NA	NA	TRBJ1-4	CASSLGTSNEKLFF	TGTGCCAGCAGCCTGGGGACTTCTAATGAAAAACTGTTTTTT
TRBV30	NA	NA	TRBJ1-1	CAWTYDPRDTEAFF	TGTGCCTGGACATACGACCCGCGGGACACTGAAGCTTTCTTT
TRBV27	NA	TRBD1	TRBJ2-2	CASSFGQGISGELFF	TGTGCCAGCAGTTTTGGACAGGGGATATCCGGGGAGCTGTTTTTT
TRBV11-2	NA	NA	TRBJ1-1	CASSFRRNTEAFF	TGTGCCAGCAGCTTTAGGAGGAACACTGAAGCTTTCTTT
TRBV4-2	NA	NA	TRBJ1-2	CASSGRNYGYTF	TGTGCCAGCAGCGGCAGAAACTATGGCTACACCTTC
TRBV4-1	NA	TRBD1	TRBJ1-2	CASSQEIGGWGYTF	TGCGCCAGCAGCCAAGAAATAGGGGGCTGGGGCTACACCTTC
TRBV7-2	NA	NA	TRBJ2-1	CASSLWSGRGRNEQFF	TGTGCCAGCAGCTTGTGGAGTGGGAGAGGACGGAATGAGCAGTTCTTC
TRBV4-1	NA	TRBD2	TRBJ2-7	CASSKGTSGRHYSSYEQYF	TGCGCCAGCAGCAAAGGGACTAGCGGGAGGCACTATAGCTCCTACGAGCAGTACTTC
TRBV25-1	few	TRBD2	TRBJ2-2	CASSDHTSGTGELFF	TGTGCCAGCAGTGATCATACTAGCGGCACCGGGGAGCTGTTTTTT
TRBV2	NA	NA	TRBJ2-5	CASSVFGGETQYF	TGTGCCAGCAGTGTGTTCGGGGGAGAGACCCAGTACTTC